These 32 T cell receptor beta chains share one sample of origin, sequenced in a study of blood T cell repertoires in COVID-19. Only in-frame clones appear in the TCRdb table, and some are missing; sequencing was by immunoSEQ multiplex PCR. The data contain fewer than 55,000 clones, about 86% of them singletons. The specimen was peripheral blood. These TCRs come from a woman older than 75 with COVID-19, enrolled during active disease.

The sample holds a few counts of this clone. The V and J genes are TRBV4-1 and TRBJ2-1, with TRBD1 identical over 8 bases. Germline CDR1 and CDR2: MGHRA and YSYEKL. CDR3 length equals 15 residues. V gave up 8 bases and J gave up 6 bases; unmatched junction bases: 12. Here the CDR3 DNA reads TGCGCCAGCGGACCCGACAGGGGATCTGTCAATGAGCAGTTCTTC. Translating gives CASGPDRGSVNEQFF.

This chain connects TRBV30 to TRBJ2-5; 7 bases map to TRBD1. With V trimmed by 1 base and J by 1 base, 9 bases remained unmatched. Germline V gives CDR1 GTSNPN, CDR2 SVGIG (reference sequence). The CDR3 runs 16 residues. CDR3 protein: CAWSGQTGFSQETQYF. For the CDR3, the DNA is TGTGCCTGGAGTGGGCAGACAGGGTTCTCCCAAGAGACCCAGTACTTC. Filled out from reference TRBV30 and TRBJ2-5, the complete variable domain reads SQTIHQWPATLVQPVGSPLSLECTVEGTSNPNLYWYRQAAGRGLQLLFYSVGIGQISSEVPQNLSASRPQDRQFILSSKKLLLSDSGFYLCAWSGQTGFSQETQYFGPGTRLLVL.

The V gene is TRBV29-1, the J gene TRBJ2-1; the match to TRBD1 covers 7 bases. This CDR3 has 12 amino acids. Germline V gene lookup returns CDR1 SQVTM and CDR2 ANQGSEA. V shed 1 base, J shed 7 bases, and the junction held 1 base outside the gene matches. Here the CDR3 DNA reads TGCAGCGTTGAAGTACAGGGGAATGAGCAGTTCTTC. This encodes CSVEVQGNEQFF.

The rearrangement joins TRBV3-1 (or the pseudogene TRBV3-2) to TRBJ2-1; 9 bases are shared with TRBD2. V trimming: 3 bases; J trimming: 6 bases; junction bases outside the gene matches: 12. The CDR3 totals 17 residues. Germline loops: CDR1 LGHDT, CDR2 YNNKEL (reference sequence). The CDR3 loop reads CASSHNPTSGPSNEQFF. The CDR3 DNA follows: TGTGCCAGCAGCCATAATCCTACTAGCGGGCCAAGCAATGAGCAGTTCTTC.

The V gene is TRBV5-4, the J gene TRBJ2-7; D call uncertain. This CDR3 is 15 amino acids long. CDR1 is SGHNT, CDR2 YYREEE, per germline (reference sequence). V lost 0 bases, J lost 2 bases, and 12 bases lay in between. The CDR3 nucleotides are TGTGCCAGCAGCTTGGAGGTAGCTGACGCCTACGAGCAGTACTTC. Translating it yields CASSLEVADAYEQYF.

V gene TRBV28 combines with J gene TRBJ1-1, with TRBD1 as a possible D gene (6 bases). Germline CDR1 and CDR2: MDHEN and SYDVKM. V gave up 4 bases and J gave up 1 base, with 7 bases separating them. The CDR3 consists of 13 residues. This chain's CDR3 is CASSSTGNTEAFF. The DNA for the CDR3 is TGTGCCAGCAGTTCGACAGGGAACACTGAAGCTTTCTTT.

A single count supports this clone. The chain carries TRBV11-2 and TRBJ2-1; TRBD1 matches at 9 bases. V lost 6 bases, J lost 4 bases, and 7 bases stayed unmatched. The CDR3 spans 15 residues. Germline loops: CDR1 SGHAT, CDR2 FQNNGV. The CDR3, as DNA: TGTGCCAGCAGTCGAAGGACAGGGGATTACAATGAGCAGTTCTTC. Amino acid sequence: CASSRRTGDYNEQFF. Drawing the rest from reference TRBV11-2 and TRBJ2-1, the complete variable domain is EAGVAQSPRYKIIEKRQSVAFWCNPISGHATLYWYQQILGQGPKLLIQFQNNGVVDDSQLPKDRFSAERLKGVDSTLKIQPAKLEDSAVYLCASSRRTGDYNEQFFGPGTRLTVL.

The V and J genes are TRBV28 and TRBJ2-1; possibly TRBD1 for D (5 bases). The CDR3 length is 14 residues. Germline values: CDR1 MDHEN, CDR2 SYDVKM. Trimming took 3 bases from V and 5 from J, leaving 11 bases between them. This CDR3 is CASSFSDTHNEQFF. In DNA form, the CDR3 reads TGTGCCAGCAGTTTCTCGGACACGCACAATGAGCAGTTCTTC.

J is TRBJ1-4 and V is TRBV21-1; TRBD1, as called in the table, went unchecked against the DNA. TRBV21-1 is described as a pseudogene. CDR3 length: 11 residues. As DNA, the CDR3 is TGTGCCAGCAGAAACAGGAAAAAACTGTTTTTT. Protein sequence: CASRNRKKLFF.

This chain uses TRBV28 with TRBJ2-7; TRBD2 matches 10 bases. In germline, CDR1 is MDHEN, CDR2 SYDVKM. The ends lost 4 bases at V and 6 bases at J; junction bases unmatched: 9. The CDR3 covers 15 residues. The CDR3 protein is CASSSPRAGGVEQYF. The CDR3 DNA follows: TGTGCCAGCAGTTCCCCTAGAGCGGGAGGGGTCGAGCAGTACTTC.

V and J are TRBV19 and TRBJ2-7; possible D gene TRBD1, 6 bases. Germline-derived CDR1 and CDR2 are LNHDA and SQIVND (reference sequence). V shed 10 bases and J shed 2 bases, with 12 bases lying between them. The CDR3 is made up of 12 amino acids. The CDR3 DNA sequence: TGTGCCACGAGGACAGCACCCTACGAGCAGTACTTC. This encodes CATRTAPYEQYF.

This clone was counted only a few times. The chain recombines TRBV19 with TRBJ2-5, with 12 bases matching TRBD2. With 3 bases clipped from V and 5 bases from J, the junction kept 7 bases outside the gene matches. This CDR3 region has 16 residues. In germline, CDR1 is LNHDA, CDR2 SQIVND (reference sequence). The CDR3 region is CASSILAGGKMETQYF. The CDR3 DNA follows: TGTGCCAGTAGTATCCTAGCGGGAGGGAAGATGGAGACCCAGTACTTC.

V is TRBV19 and J is TRBJ2-5, with TRBD1 matching 11 bases. In germline, CDR1 is LNHDA, CDR2 SQIVND (reference sequence). The CDR3 totals 14 residues. After removal of 6 bases from V and 1 base from J, the junction contained 1 base not matched to a gene. The CDR3 spells CASRGTGGQETQYF. The CDR3, as DNA: TGTGCCAGTAGGGGGACAGGGGGCCAAGAGACCCAGTACTTC.

This clone was seen a handful of times. The chain combines TRBV7-3 with TRBJ2-2; no definite D call. Trimming cost V 5 bases and J 5 bases, with 15 bases left between them. Germline CDR1 SGHTA, CDR2 FQGTGA. The CDR3 runs to 15 residues. CDR3 residues: CASSVRAIETGELFF. CDR3 DNA: TGTGCCAGCAGCGTAAGGGCTATTGAAACCGGGGAGCTGTTTTTT.

This rearrangement joins TRBV14 to TRBJ2-7, with unresolved D. The V gene's germline CDR1 is SGHDN and CDR2 FVKESK. This CDR3 is built from 13 residues. Trimming cost V 2 bases and J 5 bases, with 10 bases left between them. CDR3 residues: CASSQIGVHEQYF. CDR3 nucleotide sequence: TGTGCCAGCAGCCAAATTGGAGTCCACGAGCAGTACTTC.

This sequence joins TRBV23-1 and TRBJ2-2, with 10 bases that match TRBD2. TRBV23-1 qualifies as an ORF whose function is uncertain. This CDR3 has 18 residues. Trimming cost V 11 bases and J 7 bases; bases outside gene matches: 22. CDR3 in amino acids: CASVLEFPLAGVVGELFF. The CDR3 bases are TGCGCCTCCGTTCTTGAGTTCCCTCTAGCGGGAGTCGTCGGGGAGCTGTTTTTT.

This clone was detected only once. The V call is TRBV6-5, the J call TRBJ2-7, with 9 bases identical to TRBD1. Germline CDR1 MNHEY, CDR2 SVGAGI. Unmatched junction bases numbered 10, after V lost 9 bases and J lost 4 bases. The CDR3 spans 14 residues. The CDR3 bases are TGTGCCAGTGAACAGGGGGCCTCATTTTACGAGCAGTACTTC. This encodes CASEQGASFYEQYF.

The chain carries TRBV19 and TRBJ1-1; D unclear. The CDR3 covers 15 residues. The germline V gene has CDR1 LNHDA and CDR2 SQIVND (reference sequence). The V gene lost 1 base and the J gene lost 6 bases, with 15 bases spanning the gap. The chain's CDR3 is CASSIGGGSKAEAFF. The CDR3 DNA sequence: TGTGCCAGTAGTATAGGCGGCGGGTCTAAGGCTGAAGCTTTCTTT.

This chain joins TRBV28 and TRBJ1-5; perhaps TRBD1 as D (6 bases). V lost 6 bases and J 6 bases, leaving 18 bases between the germline ends. This CDR3 region has 15 residues. CDR1 and CDR2 (germline): MDHEN, SYDVKM. CDR3 residues: CASSPLRGAVQPQHF. The CDR3 bases are TGTGCCAGCAGCCCCTTACGGGGGGCAGTTCAGCCCCAGCATTTT. The whole variable domain, filled in from reference TRBV28 and TRBJ1-5, reads DVKVTQSSRYLVKRTGEKVFLECVQDMDHENMFWYRQDPGLGLRLIYFSYDVKMKEKGDIPEGYSVSREKKERFSLILESASTNQTSMYLCASSPLRGAVQPQHFGDGTRLSIL.

The rearrangement joins TRBV5-6 to TRBJ2-2, with 8 bases lining up with TRBD1. The CDR3 length is 18 residues. Per germline, CDR1 SGHDT and CDR2 YYEEEE. Trimming removed 4 bases from V and 6 bases from J; junction bases left unmatched: 17. DNA for the CDR3: TGTGCCAGCAGCCTAACCCGTGCGGGACAGGTTAGATCCGGGGAGCTGTTTTTT. Its protein product is CASSLTRAGQVRSGELFF.

The genes are TRBV5-1 and TRBJ2-2; D remains ambiguous. The CDR3 extends over 13 amino acids. The ends were cut back, 0 bases at V and 3 bases at J, with 3 bases in the middle. Germline lookup yields CDR1 SGHRS and CDR2 YFSETQ. DNA of the CDR3: TGCGCCAGCAGCTTGGTAGACACCGGGGAGCTGTTTTTT. This encodes CASSLVDTGELFF.

The V gene is TRBV18, the J gene TRBJ2-1, with 8 bases that match TRBD2. V was pared by 1 base and J by 4 bases, with 6 bases of the junction left unmatched. The CDR3 extends over 16 amino acids. Germline assignment: CDR1 KGHSH and CDR2 LQKENI. CDR3 DNA sequence: TGTGCCAGCTCACCACTGGGACTAGGGTCATACAATGAGCAGTTCTTC. This encodes CASSPLGLGSYNEQFF.

The V and J genes are TRBV2 and TRBJ2-7; 9 nucleotides agree with TRBD1. Trimming removed 5 bases from V and 7 bases from J; junction bases left unmatched: 9. Germline CDR1 SNHLY, CDR2 FYNNEI. This CDR3 is 14 amino acids long. The CDR3 nucleotides read TGTGCCAGCAGTTCACAGGGGGCGCCGGGGGAGCAGTACTTC. This codes for CASSSQGAPGEQYF.

The gene calls are TRBV27 and TRBJ2-7; tentative D call: TRBD1 (5 bases). The germline V gene has CDR1 MNHEY and CDR2 SMNVEV (reference sequence). The V and J ends lost 3 bases and 3 bases respectively, with 15 bases between them. The CDR3 loop spans 15 amino acids. Here the CDR3 DNA reads TGTGCCAGCAGTTTCGGCCAGGGTTTTCTCTACGAGCAGTACTTC. Residues: CASSFGQGFLYEQYF.

This chain connects TRBV19 to TRBJ2-7; TRBD2 aligns across 9 bases. V was clipped by 5 bases and J by 6 bases; unmatched bases: 23. Germline loops: CDR1 LNHDA, CDR2 SQIVND (reference sequence). There are 19 residues in the CDR3. CDR3 in amino acids: CASSPQGPSASGVPGEQYF. DNA of the CDR3: TGTGCCAGTAGTCCCCAGGGACCTAGTGCTAGCGGGGTCCCGGGCGAGCAGTACTTC.

The chain links TRBV3-1 (or the pseudogene TRBV3-2) to TRBJ2-7, with 9 positions matching TRBD2. The germline CDR1 and CDR2 sequences are LGHDT and YNNKEL (reference sequence). Trimming cost V 1 base and J 4 bases; bases outside gene matches: 5. This CDR3 has 15 residues. The CDR3 loop is CASSQGLAGVYEQYF. DNA of the CDR3: TGTGCCAGCAGCCAAGGGTTAGCGGGAGTGTACGAGCAGTACTTC.

This sequence joins TRBV19 and TRBJ2-3, with 9 bases aligning to TRBD2. This CDR3 is built from 13 residues. Germline lookup yields CDR1 LNHDA and CDR2 SQIVND (reference sequence). The J segment lost 10 bases and the V segment lost 6 bases, leaving 8 bases of the junction unmatched. CDR3 loop: CASRPGLALPQYF. Here the CDR3 DNA reads TGTGCCAGTAGACCGGGACTAGCTCTTCCGCAGTATTTT.

V is TRBV14 and J is TRBJ2-3, with D perhaps matching TRBD1 (6 bases). V lost 5 bases and J lost 3, with 15 bases in between. CDR1 is SGHDN, CDR2 FVKESK, per germline. The CDR3 runs to 15 residues. The CDR3 is CASSDRRKRTDTQYF. CDR3 bases: TGTGCCAGCAGCGACAGGAGGAAGAGGACAGATACGCAGTATTTT.

This clone is a singleton in its sample. The chain joins TRBV4-1 to TRBJ2-5; D is uncertain. The CDR3 has 13 residues. The germline CDR1 and CDR2 sequences are MGHRA and YSYEKL. Trimming removed 1 base from V and 4 bases from J, with 7 bases in between. DNA of the CDR3: TGCGCCAGCAGCCAAGTGGGCCGAGAGACCCAGTACTTC. Its protein is CASSQVGRETQYF.

The V and J genes are TRBV7-9 and TRBJ2-3; D might be TRBD2 (6 bases). V lost 4 bases, J lost 6 bases, and 29 bases lay in between. Germline V gives CDR1 SEHNR, CDR2 FQNEAQ (reference sequence). There are 19 residues in the CDR3. The CDR3 reads CASSYLRAGGLIAADTQYF. The CDR3 region has the DNA TGTGCCAGCAGCTATTTAAGGGCCGGGGGATTGATCGCGGCGGATACGCAGTATTTT.

The genes are TRBV30 and TRBJ1-1, with a tentative D call TRBD1 (6 bases). With 0 bases removed from V and 4 bases from J, the gap between germline ends came to 12 bases. This CDR3 is 14 amino acids long. In germline, CDR1 is GTSNPN, CDR2 SVGIG (reference sequence). CDR3 sequence reads: CAWSVGGVSTEAFF. CDR3 sequence (DNA): TGTGCCTGGAGTGTTGGGGGCGTGAGCACTGAAGCTTTCTTT.

The V and J genes are TRBV29-1 and TRBJ2-1, with 14 bases lining up with TRBD2. Germline values: CDR1 SQVTM, CDR2 ANQGSEA. The CDR3 loop spans 16 amino acids. V lost 1 base and J lost 5; bases outside the gene matches: 4. CDR3 region: CSVEGLAGGFDNEQFF. As DNA, the CDR3 is TGCAGCGTTGAAGGACTAGCGGGAGGGTTTGACAATGAGCAGTTCTTC.